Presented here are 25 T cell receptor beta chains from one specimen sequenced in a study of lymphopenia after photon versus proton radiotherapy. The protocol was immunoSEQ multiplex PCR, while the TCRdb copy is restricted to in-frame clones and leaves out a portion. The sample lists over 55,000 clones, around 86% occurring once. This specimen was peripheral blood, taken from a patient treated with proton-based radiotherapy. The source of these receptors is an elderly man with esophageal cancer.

DNA of the CDR3: TGTGCCAGTCACGAGGGGTCAACGGGGGGCTACACCTTC. The encoded protein is CASHEGSTGGYTF. V and J are TRBV19 and TRBJ1-2; a weak D match, TRBD1 (5 bases). V lost 8 bases and J lost 8, with 18 bases in between. Germline V gene lookup returns CDR1 LNHDA and CDR2 SQIVND (reference sequence). The CDR3 runs 13 residues.

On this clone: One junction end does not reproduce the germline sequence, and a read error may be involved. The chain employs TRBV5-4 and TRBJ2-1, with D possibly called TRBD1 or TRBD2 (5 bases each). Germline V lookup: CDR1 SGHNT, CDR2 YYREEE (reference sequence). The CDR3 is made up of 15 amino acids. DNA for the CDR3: TGTGCCGGCAGCTTCCGGGGCGCCGTCTACAATGAGCAGTTCTTC. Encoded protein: CAGSFRGAVYNEQFF. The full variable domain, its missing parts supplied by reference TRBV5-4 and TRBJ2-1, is ETGVTQSPTHLIKTRGQQVTLRCSSQSGHNTVSWYQQALGQGPQFIFQYYREEENGRGNFPPRFSGLQFPNYSSELNVNALELDDSALYLCAGSFRGAVYNEQFFGPGTRLTVL.

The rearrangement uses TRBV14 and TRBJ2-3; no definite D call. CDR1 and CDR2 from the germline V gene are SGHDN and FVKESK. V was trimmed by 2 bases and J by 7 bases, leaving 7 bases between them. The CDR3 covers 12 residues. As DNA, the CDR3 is TGTGCCAGCAGCCAAAATGAAAATACGCAGTATTTT. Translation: CASSQNENTQYF.

CDR3 nucleotides: TGTGCCACCAGCAGAGCGGGAGAAGGAAACAATGAGCAGTTCTTC. Translating it yields CATSRAGEGNNEQFF. J is TRBJ2-1 and V is TRBV15; weak D call: TRBD2 (6 bases). This CDR3 comprises 15 residues. Trimming left V 1 base short and J 5 bases short, with 12 bases between. The V gene's germline CDR1 is LNHNV and CDR2 YYDKDF (reference sequence).

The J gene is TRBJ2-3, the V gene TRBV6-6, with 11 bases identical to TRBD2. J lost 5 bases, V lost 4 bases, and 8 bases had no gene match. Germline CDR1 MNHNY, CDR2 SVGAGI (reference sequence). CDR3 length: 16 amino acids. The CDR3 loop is CASSSHSGGALDTQYF. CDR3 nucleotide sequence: TGTGCCAGCAGTTCCCATAGCGGGGGGGCCTTAGATACGCAGTATTTT.

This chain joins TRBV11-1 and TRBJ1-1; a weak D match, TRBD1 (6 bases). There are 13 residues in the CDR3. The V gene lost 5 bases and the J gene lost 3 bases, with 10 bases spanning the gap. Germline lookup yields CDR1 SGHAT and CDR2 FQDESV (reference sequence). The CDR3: CASSQNRDTEAFF. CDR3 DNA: TGTGCCAGCAGCCAGAACAGGGACACTGAAGCTTTCTTT.

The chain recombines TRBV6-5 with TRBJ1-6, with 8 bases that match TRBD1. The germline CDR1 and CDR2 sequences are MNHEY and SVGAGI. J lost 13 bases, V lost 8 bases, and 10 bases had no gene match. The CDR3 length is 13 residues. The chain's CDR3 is CASRDRRDGPLHF. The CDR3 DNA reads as TGTGCCAGCCGGGACAGGAGGGATGGGCCCCTCCACTTT.

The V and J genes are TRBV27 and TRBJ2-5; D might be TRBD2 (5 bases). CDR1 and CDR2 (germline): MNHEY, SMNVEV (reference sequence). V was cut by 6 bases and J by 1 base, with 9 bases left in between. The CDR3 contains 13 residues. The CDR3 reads CASREAVQETQYF. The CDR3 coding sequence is TGTGCCAGCAGAGAAGCGGTCCAAGAGACCCAGTACTTC.

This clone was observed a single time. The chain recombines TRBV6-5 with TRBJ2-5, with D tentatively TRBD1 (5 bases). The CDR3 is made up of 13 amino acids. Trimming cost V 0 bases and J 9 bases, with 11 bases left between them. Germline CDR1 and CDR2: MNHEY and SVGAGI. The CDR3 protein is CASSYSPGWAQYF. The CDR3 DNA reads TGTGCCAGCAGTTACTCTCCAGGGTGGGCCCAGTACTTC.

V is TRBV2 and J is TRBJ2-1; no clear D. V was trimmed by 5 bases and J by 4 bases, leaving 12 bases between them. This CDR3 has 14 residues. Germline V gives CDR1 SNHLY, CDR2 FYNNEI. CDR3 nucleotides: TGTGCCAGCAGTCCCCCCGCCGTATACAATGAGCAGTTCTTC. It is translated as CASSPPAVYNEQFF.

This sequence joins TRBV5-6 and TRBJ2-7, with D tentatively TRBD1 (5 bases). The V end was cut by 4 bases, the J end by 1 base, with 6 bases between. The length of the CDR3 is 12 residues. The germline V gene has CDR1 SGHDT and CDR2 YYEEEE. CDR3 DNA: TGTGCCAGCAGCCCAGGGTCCTACGAGCAGTACTTC. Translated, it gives CASSPGSYEQYF.

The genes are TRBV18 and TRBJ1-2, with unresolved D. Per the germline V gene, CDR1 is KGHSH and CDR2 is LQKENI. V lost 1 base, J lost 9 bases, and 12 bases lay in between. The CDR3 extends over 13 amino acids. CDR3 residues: CASSPLGRLSYTF. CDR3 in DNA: TGTGCCAGCTCACCACTTGGCAGGTTGAGCTACACCTTC.

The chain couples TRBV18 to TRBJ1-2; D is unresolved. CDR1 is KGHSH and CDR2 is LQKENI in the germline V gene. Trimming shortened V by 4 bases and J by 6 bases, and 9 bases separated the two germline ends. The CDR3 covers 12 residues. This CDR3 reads CASSHRGNGYTF. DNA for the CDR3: TGTGCCAGCTCACACCGGGGTAATGGCTACACCTTC.

The CDR3, as DNA: TGTGCCAGCAGTCGGGACTTTAACACTGAAGCTTTCTTT. This gives the protein CASSRDFNTEAFF. The V gene is TRBV2, the J gene TRBJ1-1; a weak D match, TRBD1 (5 bases). CDR1 and CDR2 from the germline V gene are SNHLY and FYNNEI. The V and J ends lost 5 bases and 2 bases respectively, with 9 bases between them. The CDR3 contains 13 residues.

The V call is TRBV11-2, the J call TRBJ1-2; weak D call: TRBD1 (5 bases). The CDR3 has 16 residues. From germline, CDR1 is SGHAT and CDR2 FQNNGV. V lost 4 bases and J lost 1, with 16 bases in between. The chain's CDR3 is CASSSPRLGRNYGYTF. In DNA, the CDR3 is TGTGCCAGCAGCTCCCCAAGGCTGGGGCGTAACTATGGCTACACCTTC.

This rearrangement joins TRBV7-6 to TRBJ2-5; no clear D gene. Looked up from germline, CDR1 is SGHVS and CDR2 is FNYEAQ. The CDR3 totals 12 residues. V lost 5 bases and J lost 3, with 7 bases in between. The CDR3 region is CASSPTEETQYF. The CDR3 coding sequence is TGTGCCAGCAGCCCGACGGAAGAGACCCAGTACTTC. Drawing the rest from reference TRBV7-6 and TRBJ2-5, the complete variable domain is GAGVSQSPRYKVTKRGQDVALRCDPISGHVSLYWYRQALGQGPEFLTYFNYEAQQDKSGLPNDRFSAERPEGSISTLTIQRTEQRDSAMYRCASSPTEETQYFGPGTRLLVL.

CDR3 protein: CASSVRMGTGSSYEQYF. The CDR3 bases are TGTGCCAGCAGTGTACGAATGGGGACAGGGAGCTCCTACGAGCAGTACTTC. This chain connects TRBV6-1 to TRBJ2-7; 9 bases map to TRBD1. In germline, CDR1 is MNHNS, CDR2 SASEGT. Trimming removed 4 bases from V and 0 bases from J; junction bases left unmatched: 10. CDR3 length: 17 residues.

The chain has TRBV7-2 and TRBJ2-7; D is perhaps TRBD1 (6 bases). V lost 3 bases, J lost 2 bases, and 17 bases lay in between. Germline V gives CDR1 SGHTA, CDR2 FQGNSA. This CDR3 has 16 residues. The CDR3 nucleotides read TGTGCCAGCAGCTTCCCCCAGGGGCCGCCTCCCTACGAGCAGTACTTC. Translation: CASSFPQGPPPYEQYF.

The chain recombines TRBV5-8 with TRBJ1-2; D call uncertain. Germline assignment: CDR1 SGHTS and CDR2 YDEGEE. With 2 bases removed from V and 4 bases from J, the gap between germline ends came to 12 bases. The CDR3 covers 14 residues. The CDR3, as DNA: TGTGCCAGCAGCTTACGAGTTTTTGTCTATGGCTACACCTTC. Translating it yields CASSLRVFVYGYTF. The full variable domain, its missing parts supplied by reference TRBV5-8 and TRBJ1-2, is EAGVTQSPTHLIKTRGQQATLRCSPISGHTSVYWYQQALGLGLQFLLWYDEGEERNRGNFPPRFSGRQFPNYSSELNVNALELEDSALYLCASSLRVFVYGYTFGSGTRLTVV.

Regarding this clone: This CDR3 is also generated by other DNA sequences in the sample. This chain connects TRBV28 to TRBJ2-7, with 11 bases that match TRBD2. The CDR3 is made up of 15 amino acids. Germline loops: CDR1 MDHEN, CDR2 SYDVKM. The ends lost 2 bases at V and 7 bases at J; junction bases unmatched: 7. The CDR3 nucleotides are TGTGCCAGCAGTTTAATGACTAGCGGGGTAGGGGAGCAGTACTTC. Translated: CASSLMTSGVGEQYF.

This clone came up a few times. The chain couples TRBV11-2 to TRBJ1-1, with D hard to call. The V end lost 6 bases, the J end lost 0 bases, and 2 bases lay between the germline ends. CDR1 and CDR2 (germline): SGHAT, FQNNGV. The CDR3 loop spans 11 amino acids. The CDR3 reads CASRMNTEAFF. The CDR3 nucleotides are TGTGCCAGCAGAATGAACACTGAAGCTTTCTTT. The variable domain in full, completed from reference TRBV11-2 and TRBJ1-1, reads EAGVAQSPRYKIIEKRQSVAFWCNPISGHATLYWYQQILGQGPKLLIQFQNNGVVDDSQLPKDRFSAERLKGVDSTLKIQPAKLEDSAVYLCASRMNTEAFFGQGTRLTVV.

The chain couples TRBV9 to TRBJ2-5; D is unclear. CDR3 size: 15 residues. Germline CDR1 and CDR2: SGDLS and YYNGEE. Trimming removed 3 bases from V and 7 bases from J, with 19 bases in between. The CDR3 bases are TGTGCCAGCAGCGATCAGATCGCCACCCCGGGGACCCAGTACTTC. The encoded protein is CASSDQIATPGTQYF.

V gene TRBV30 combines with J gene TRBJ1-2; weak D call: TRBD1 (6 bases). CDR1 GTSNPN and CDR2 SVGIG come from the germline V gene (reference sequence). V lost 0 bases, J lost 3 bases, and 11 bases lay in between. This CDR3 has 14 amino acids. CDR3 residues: CAWSVTGGDYGYTF. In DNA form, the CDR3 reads TGTGCCTGGAGTGTAACCGGGGGCGACTATGGCTACACCTTC.

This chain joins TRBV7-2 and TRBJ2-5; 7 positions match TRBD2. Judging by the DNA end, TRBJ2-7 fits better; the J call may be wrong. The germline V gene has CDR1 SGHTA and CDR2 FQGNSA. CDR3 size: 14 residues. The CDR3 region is CASSVGGGYYEQYF. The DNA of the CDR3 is TGTGCCAGCAGCGTTGGCGGGGGTTACTACGAGCAGTACTTC.

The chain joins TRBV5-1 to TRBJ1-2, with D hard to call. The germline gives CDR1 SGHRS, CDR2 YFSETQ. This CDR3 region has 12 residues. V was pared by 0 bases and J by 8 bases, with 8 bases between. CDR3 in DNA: TGCGCCAGCAGCTTGGAGGGCGGGGGCTACACCTTC. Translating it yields CASSLEGGGYTF.